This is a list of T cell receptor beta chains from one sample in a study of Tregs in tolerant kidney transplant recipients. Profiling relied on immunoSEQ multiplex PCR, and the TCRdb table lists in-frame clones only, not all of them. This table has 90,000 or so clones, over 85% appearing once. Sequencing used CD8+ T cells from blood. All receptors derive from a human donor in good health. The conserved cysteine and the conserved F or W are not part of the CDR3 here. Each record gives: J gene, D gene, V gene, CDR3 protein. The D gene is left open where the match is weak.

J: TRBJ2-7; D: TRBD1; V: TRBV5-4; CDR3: ASSFGDRTYEQY
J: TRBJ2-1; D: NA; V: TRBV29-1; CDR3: SVEPGTEQF
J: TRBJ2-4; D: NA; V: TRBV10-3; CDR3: AINLSSGLAKNIQY
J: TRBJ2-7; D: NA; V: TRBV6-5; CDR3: ASSYSTGIIYEQY
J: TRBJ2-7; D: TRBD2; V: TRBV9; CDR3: ASSVGLENYEQY
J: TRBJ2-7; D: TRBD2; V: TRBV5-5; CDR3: ASSLPSGGAKDEQY
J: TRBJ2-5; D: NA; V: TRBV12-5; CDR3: ASVTWGIQETQY
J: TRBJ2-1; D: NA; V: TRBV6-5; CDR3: ASSYIGSSYNEQF
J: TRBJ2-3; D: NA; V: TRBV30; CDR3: AWSESIDTQY
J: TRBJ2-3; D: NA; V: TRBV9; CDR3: ASSPGADYTDTQY
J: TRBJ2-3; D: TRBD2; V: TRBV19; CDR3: ASVGGNTDTQY
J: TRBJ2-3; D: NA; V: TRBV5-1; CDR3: ASSPRARGTDTQY
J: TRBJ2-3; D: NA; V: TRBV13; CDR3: ASSLPQEGTDTQY
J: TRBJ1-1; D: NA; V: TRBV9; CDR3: ASSPASTEAF
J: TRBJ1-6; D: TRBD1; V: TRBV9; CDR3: ASSDRGGSPLH
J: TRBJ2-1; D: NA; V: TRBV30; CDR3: AWMGRRNEQF
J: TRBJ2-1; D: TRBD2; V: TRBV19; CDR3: ASSPSSGGPYNEQF
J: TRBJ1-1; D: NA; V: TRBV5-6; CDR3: ASSSLGRGNTEAF
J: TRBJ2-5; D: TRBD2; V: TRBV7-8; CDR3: ASSPLAGVSQETQY
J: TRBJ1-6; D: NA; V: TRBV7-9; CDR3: ASSWANSPLH
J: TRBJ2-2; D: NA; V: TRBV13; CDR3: ASSSLLQNTGELF
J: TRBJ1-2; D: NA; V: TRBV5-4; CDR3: ASSLMRADGYT
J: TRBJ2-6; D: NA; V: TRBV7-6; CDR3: ASSLARGGGANVLT
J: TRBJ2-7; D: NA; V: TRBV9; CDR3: ASSRNRQADSYEQY
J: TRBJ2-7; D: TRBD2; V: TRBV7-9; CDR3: ASSLTELAYEQY
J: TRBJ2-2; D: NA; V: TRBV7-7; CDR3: ASRTGTANTGELF
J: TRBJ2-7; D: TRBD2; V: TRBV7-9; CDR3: ASSLLAGGTHEQY
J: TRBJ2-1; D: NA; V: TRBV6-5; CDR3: ASSYEGFSYNEQF
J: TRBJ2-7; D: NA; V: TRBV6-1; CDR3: ASIPFDILSYEQY